This entry features one T cell receptor (beta chain) sequence. Antigen unknown. Profiling relied on immunoSEQ multiplex PCR, and the TCRdb table lists in-frame clones only, not all of them. This table holds approximately 110,000 clones, around 90% found once. The data were obtained in a study of T cell responses to AZD1222 COVID-19 vaccine. The CDR3 consists of 14 residues. Between the trimmed V and J ends, which lost 6 bases and 5 bases, there was a span of 14 bases. Germline CDR1 SGHDT, CDR2 YYEEEE. Study results and limitations: Among the donors, most were white British and more were female, and clonal diversity was possibly underestimated. Repertoire samples came only from after the peak T cell response. Compared with day 0, the breadth and depth of the Spike-specific TCR repertoire rose significantly after two doses of AZD1222. Mapped onto spike, vaccine-associated CD4 TCRs spanned it and were dominant at 160-218 and 743-854.

This clonotype was sampled from an adult in good health. This chain joins TRBV5-6 and TRBJ2-2; tentative D call: TRBD1 (5 bases). Sequenced here: peripheral blood, sampled on day 0 of AZD1222 vaccination. CDR3 DNA sequence: TGTGCCAGCACCCAGGGAAGGTGGACCGGGGAGCTGTTTTTT. It codes for CASTQGRWTGELFF.